These 19 T cell receptor beta chains came from one sample sequenced in a study of shared clonotypes between healthy human individuals. Repertoires were generated with immunoSEQ multiplex PCR, while TCRdb's copy carries only in-frame clones and drops some. The sample includes fewer than 2.5 million clones, approximately 93% of them seen just once. The sequencing input was naive CD4+ T cells from PBMCs. The sample's subset: CD45RA+ positively selected. The origin of the receptors is a man between 18 and 35 years old in good health. Some clones in this sample may be carry-over from other donors' samples.

The chain couples TRBV28 to TRBJ1-5, with TRBD1 identical over 7 bases. From germline, CDR1 is MDHEN and CDR2 SYDVKM. This CDR3 region has 17 residues. The ends lost 1 base at V and 1 base at J; junction bases unmatched: 7. The CDR3 sequence is CASSLSQGSGSNQPQHF. In DNA, the CDR3 is TGTGCCAGCAGTTTATCACAGGGGAGTGGAAGCAATCAGCCCCAGCATTTT.

V usage is TRBV5-1 and J usage is TRBJ2-3; TRBD2 aligns across 7 bases. Losses at the gene ends were 1 base for V and 4 bases for J; bases not matched to a gene: 6. The germline V gene has CDR1 SGHRS and CDR2 YFSETQ. This CDR3 region has 15 residues. The CDR3 DNA reads as TGCGCCAGCAGCTTGTACGGTAGCGGGTCAGATACGCAGTATTTT. This translates into CASSLYGSGSDTQYF.

The chain employs TRBV6-1 and TRBJ2-2; D is undetermined. V was pared by 6 bases and J by 3 bases, with 11 bases between. The CDR3 totals 14 residues. Germline V gene sequence: CDR1 MNHNS, CDR2 SASEGT. The CDR3 reads CASSPSLHTGELFF. For the CDR3, the DNA is TGTGCCAGCAGCCCCTCTCTACACACCGGGGAGCTGTTTTTT.

V usage is TRBV7-7 and J usage is TRBJ2-7, with D hard to call. V was cut by 5 bases and J by 5 bases, with 19 bases left in between. This CDR3 is 15 amino acids long. The germline CDR1 and CDR2 sequences are SSHAT and FNYEAQ (reference sequence). This CDR3 reads CASSPPSPLSNEQYF. In nucleotides, the CDR3 is TGTGCCAGCAGCCCTCCCTCCCCCCTCAGTAACGAGCAGTACTTC.

This clone was observed a few times. The rearrangement links TRBV2 to TRBJ1-5, with D uncertain. Germline V gives CDR1 SNHLY, CDR2 FYNNEI. Trimming left V 1 base short and J 4 bases short, with 8 bases between. The CDR3 runs 14 residues. The CDR3 is CASSEGSNNQPQHF. Written as DNA, the CDR3 is TGTGCCAGCAGTGAAGGCAGCAATAATCAGCCCCAGCATTTT.

The genes are TRBV7-8 and TRBJ2-3; TRBD2 is a possible D gene (6 bases). From germline, CDR1 is SGHVS and CDR2 FQNEAQ. The germline V and J ends were trimmed by 3 bases and 1 base, with 14 bases remaining between them. This CDR3 contains 16 residues. The CDR3: CASSFSGWGGTDTQYF. CDR3 DNA: TGTGCCAGCAGCTTTTCTGGGTGGGGGGGCACAGATACGCAGTATTTT.

About this clone: This specimen includes other DNA sequences encoding the same CDR3. The chain combines TRBV5-1 with TRBJ2-7; D may match TRBD1 or TRBD2 (6 bases each). Germline lookup yields CDR1 SGHRS and CDR2 YFSETQ. Trimming removed 3 bases from V and 2 bases from J, with 12 bases in between. The CDR3 has 14 residues. CDR3 amino acids: CASSSSGAAYEQYF. The CDR3, as DNA: TGCGCCAGCAGCTCCTCGGGGGCGGCCTACGAGCAGTACTTC.

As regards this clone: Distinct nucleotide sequences in the sample also encode this CDR3. The V and J genes are TRBV9 and TRBJ2-1; D unclear. Trimming removed 2 bases at V and 0 bases at J, with 9 bases between. The CDR3 loop spans 15 amino acids. Per the germline V gene, CDR1 is SGDLS and CDR2 is YYNGEE. The CDR3, as DNA: TGTGCCAGCAGCGTGTCGGCTGGCTCCTACAATGAGCAGTTCTTC. Protein: CASSVSAGSYNEQFF.

In its sample, this clone was seen a few times. The chain links TRBV4-3 to TRBJ1-1; tentatively, D is TRBD1 (5 bases). CDR1 and CDR2 from the germline V gene are LGHNA and YSLEER. V was cut by 3 bases and J by 5 bases, with 16 bases left in between. The CDR3 runs to 15 residues. The CDR3 loop is CASSQLHGGRTEAFF. DNA of the CDR3: TGCGCCAGCAGCCAGCTACACGGGGGTCGGACTGAAGCTTTCTTT.

This chain connects TRBV5-1 to TRBJ1-3, with 7 bases matching TRBD1. J was trimmed by 8 bases and V by 0 bases; bases with no gene match: 5. The germline gives CDR1 SGHRS, CDR2 YFSETQ. The CDR3 runs 14 residues. The CDR3 here is CASSLGQGTDTIYF. CDR3 bases: TGCGCCAGCAGCTTGGGACAGGGAACGGACACCATATATTTT.

This sequence joins TRBV7-7 and TRBJ2-5; D may be TRBD1 or TRBD2 (6 bases each). V lost 5 bases, J lost 4 bases, and 26 bases lay in between. This CDR3 has 18 residues. CDR1 SSHAT and CDR2 FNYEAQ come from the germline V gene (reference sequence). CDR3 residues: CASSQGYGRGGLLETQYF. In nucleotides, the CDR3 is TGTGCCAGCAGCCAAGGGTACGGGAGAGGGGGACTCTTAGAGACCCAGTACTTC.

The count of this clone is one. J is TRBJ2-7 and V is TRBV6-6, with 8 nucleotides matching TRBD2. The ends lost 7 bases at V and 2 bases at J; junction bases unmatched: 1. The germline V gene encodes CDR1 MNHNY and CDR2 SVGAGI (reference sequence). The CDR3 sequence is 12 residues long. CDR3 loop: CASIAGPYEQYF. CDR3 sequence (DNA): TGTGCCAGCATAGCGGGGCCCTACGAGCAGTACTTC.

Of note for this clone: The identical CDR3 is also encoded by other nucleotide sequences in the sample. The chain employs TRBV5-4 and TRBJ2-5, with D possibly being TRBD2 (6 bases). Germline assignment: CDR1 SGHNT and CDR2 YYREEE (reference sequence). V lost 0 bases and J 5 bases, leaving 8 bases between the germline ends. CDR3 length: 13 amino acids. CDR3 nucleotide sequence: TGTGCCAGCAGCTTGGGCGGGGAGGAGACCCAGTACTTC. This sequence encodes CASSLGGEETQYF.

The chain links TRBV4-1 to TRBJ2-1; 7 bases agree with TRBD2. The CDR3 spans 16 residues. Looked up from germline, CDR1 is MGHRA and CDR2 is YSYEKL. V was clipped by 4 bases and J by 6 bases; unmatched bases: 12. CDR3: CASSRAGTDPPNEQFF. In DNA form, the CDR3 reads TGCGCCAGCAGCCGAGCGGGGACCGACCCCCCCAATGAGCAGTTCTTC.

The J gene is TRBJ2-5, the V gene TRBV6-5; 9 nucleotides agree with TRBD2. CDR3 length: 15 residues. Germline V gene data show CDR1 as MNHEY and CDR2 as SVGAGI. Trimming at V came to 6 bases and at J to 6 bases, leaving 11 bases not matched to a gene. The chain's CDR3 is CASSQRLAVKKTQYF. CDR3 bases: TGTGCCAGCAGCCAAAGACTAGCGGTTAAGAAGACCCAGTACTTC.

The chain uses TRBV12-5 and TRBJ2-5; the D gene is possibly TRBD2 (6 bases). CDR1 LGHNT and CDR2 FRNRAP come from the germline V gene. The CDR3 spans 14 residues. The V gene lost 1 base and the J gene lost 2 bases, with 8 bases spanning the gap. CDR3 DNA sequence: TGTGCTAGTGGTTTGGGGGGGACTCAAGAGACCCAGTACTTC. This sequence encodes CASGLGGTQETQYF.

The chain employs TRBV6-5 and TRBJ1-2; 11 bases align to TRBD1. Trimming cost V 5 bases and J 6 bases; bases outside gene matches: 5. CDR3 length equals 14 residues. The germline CDR1 and CDR2 sequences are MNHEY and SVGAGI. The CDR3 sequence: CASSPRDRGDGYTF. CDR3 in DNA: TGTGCCAGCAGTCCCAGGGACAGGGGGGATGGCTACACCTTC.

The sample holds a few counts of this clone. The chain has TRBV12-5 and TRBJ1-2; D ambiguous. CDR3 length: 13 residues. V was pared by 3 bases and J by 5 bases, with 10 bases between. Looked up from germline, CDR1 is LGHNT and CDR2 is FRNRAP. In DNA, the CDR3 is TGTGCTAGTGGTTTAATTGGAGCTTATGGCTACACCTTC. Its protein is CASGLIGAYGYTF.

The chain uses TRBV11-3 and TRBJ2-7; 7 bases are shared with TRBD2. CDR1 is SGHNT, CDR2 YENEEA, per germline. J lost 1 base, V lost 3 bases, and 6 bases had no gene match. The CDR3 runs to 15 residues. The CDR3 coding sequence is TGTGCCAGCAGCTTTTCCGCGGGGGATTCCTACGAGCAGTACTTC. Encoded protein: CASSFSAGDSYEQYF.